The clone carrying this T cell receptor (beta chain) has only a few counts. Its target is unknown. These patients, aged 18 to 65, had recently diagnosed hyperthyroidism lasting under 2 months. Lactation, pregnancy, other autoimmune disease or uncontrolled infection led to exclusion of patients. CDR3 size: 14 residues. This sample stems from a study of T cells in Graves' hyperthyroidism and ophthalmopathy. General observations from the study: Among clonotypes expanded in thyroid above 0.001, most were also found in blood. The model anticipated ophthalmopathy a median approximately 6.6 months pre-onset.

From RNA transcripts, TCR beta CDR3 regions were amplified. HTBI primers were used for first-round RT-PCR of the TCR CDR3. TCRdb analysed the multiplex PCR reads with MiXCR anew, one entry per CDR3 protein. Here the sample spans approximately 640,000 distinct CDR3 sequences, roughly 16% being singletons. Sequencing was carried out using blood. This clonotype was obtained from a woman aged 25 to 39 with Graves' hyperthyroidism. The rearrangement uses TRBV12-3 or TRBV12-4 and TRBJ2-1, with 9 positions matching TRBD2. The closer fit of TRBJ2-7 to the DNA end suggests the J call may be wrong. The CDR3 coding sequence is TGTGCCAGCAGTTTTGTACCTAGCGGGGATGAGCAGTACTTC. Protein sequence: CASSFVPSGDEQYF.